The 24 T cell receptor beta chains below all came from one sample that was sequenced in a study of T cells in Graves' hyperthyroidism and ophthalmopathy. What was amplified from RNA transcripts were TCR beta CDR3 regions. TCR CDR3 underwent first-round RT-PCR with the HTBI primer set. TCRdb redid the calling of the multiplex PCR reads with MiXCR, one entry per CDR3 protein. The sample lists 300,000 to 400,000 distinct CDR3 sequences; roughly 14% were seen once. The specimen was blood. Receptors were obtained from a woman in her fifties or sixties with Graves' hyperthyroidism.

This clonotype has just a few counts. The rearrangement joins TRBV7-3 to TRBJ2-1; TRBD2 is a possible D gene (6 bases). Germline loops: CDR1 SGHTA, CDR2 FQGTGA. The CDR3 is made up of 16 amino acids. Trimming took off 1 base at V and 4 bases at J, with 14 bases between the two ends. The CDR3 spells CASSLIGGGGYNEQFF. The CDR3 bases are TGTGCCAGCAGCTTAATCGGGGGTGGGGGATACAATGAGCAGTTCTTC.

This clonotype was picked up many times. As DNA, the CDR3 is TGTGCCAGCAGTTTGTCCGCGACAGGGATGATCACTGAAGCTTTCTTT. Translation gives CASSLSATGMITEAFF. The chain carries TRBV12-3 or TRBV12-4 and TRBJ1-1; 7 bases fit TRBD1. CDR3 size: 16 residues. V gave up 3 bases and J gave up 4 bases; unmatched junction bases: 11.

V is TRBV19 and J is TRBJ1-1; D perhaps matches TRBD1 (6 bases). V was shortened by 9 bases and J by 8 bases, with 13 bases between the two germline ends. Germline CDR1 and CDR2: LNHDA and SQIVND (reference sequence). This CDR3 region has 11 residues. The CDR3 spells CASRGRGEAFF. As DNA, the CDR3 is TGTGCCAGCAGGGGACGGGGGGAAGCTTTCTTT.

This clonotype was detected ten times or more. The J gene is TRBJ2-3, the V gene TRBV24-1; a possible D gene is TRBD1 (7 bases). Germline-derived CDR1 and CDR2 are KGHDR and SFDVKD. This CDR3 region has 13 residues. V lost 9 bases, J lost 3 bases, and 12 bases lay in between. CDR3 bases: TGTGCCACCCGCGGGACAGCAACAGATACGCAGTATTTT. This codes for CATRGTATDTQYF.

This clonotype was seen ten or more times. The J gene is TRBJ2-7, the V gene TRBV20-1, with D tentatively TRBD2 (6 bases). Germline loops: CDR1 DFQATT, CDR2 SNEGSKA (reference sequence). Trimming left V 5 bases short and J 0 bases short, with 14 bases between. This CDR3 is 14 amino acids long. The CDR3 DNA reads TGCAGTGCTGGGGACTCAAGGAGCTCCTACGAGCAGTACTTC. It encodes CSAGDSRSSYEQYF.

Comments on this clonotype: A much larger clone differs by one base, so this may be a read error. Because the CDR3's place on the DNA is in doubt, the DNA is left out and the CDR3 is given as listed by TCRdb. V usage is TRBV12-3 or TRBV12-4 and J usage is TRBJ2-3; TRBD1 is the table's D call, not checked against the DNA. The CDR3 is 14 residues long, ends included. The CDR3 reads CASKWGRGTDTRYF.

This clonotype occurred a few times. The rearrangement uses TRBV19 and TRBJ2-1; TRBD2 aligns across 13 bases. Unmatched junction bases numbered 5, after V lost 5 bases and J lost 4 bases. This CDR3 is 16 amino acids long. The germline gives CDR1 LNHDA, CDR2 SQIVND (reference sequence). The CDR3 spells CASSLTSGRFYNEQFF. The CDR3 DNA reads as TGTGCCAGTAGTTTGACTAGCGGGAGGTTTTACAATGAGCAGTTCTTC.

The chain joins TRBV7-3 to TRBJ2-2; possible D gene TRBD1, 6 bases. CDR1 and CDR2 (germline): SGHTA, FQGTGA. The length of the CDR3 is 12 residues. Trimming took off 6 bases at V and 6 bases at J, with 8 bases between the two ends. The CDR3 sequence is CASSSGAGELFF. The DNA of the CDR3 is TGTGCCAGCAGTTCAGGGGCCGGGGAGCTGTTTTTT.

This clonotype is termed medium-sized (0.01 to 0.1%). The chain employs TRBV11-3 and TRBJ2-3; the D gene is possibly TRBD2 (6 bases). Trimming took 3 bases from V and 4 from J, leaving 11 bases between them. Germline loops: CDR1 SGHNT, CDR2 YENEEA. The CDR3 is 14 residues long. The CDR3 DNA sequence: TGTGCCAGCAGCTTCGGGGACTTGGCAGATACGCAGTATTTT. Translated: CASSFGDLADTQYF.

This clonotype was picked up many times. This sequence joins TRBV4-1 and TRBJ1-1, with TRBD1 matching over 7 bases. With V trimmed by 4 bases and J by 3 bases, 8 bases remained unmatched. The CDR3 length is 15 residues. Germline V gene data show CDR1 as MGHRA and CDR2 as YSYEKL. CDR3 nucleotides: TGCGCCAGCAGCCTCAGGGAGGGGGCGGACACTGAAGCTTTCTTT. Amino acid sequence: CASSLREGADTEAFF.

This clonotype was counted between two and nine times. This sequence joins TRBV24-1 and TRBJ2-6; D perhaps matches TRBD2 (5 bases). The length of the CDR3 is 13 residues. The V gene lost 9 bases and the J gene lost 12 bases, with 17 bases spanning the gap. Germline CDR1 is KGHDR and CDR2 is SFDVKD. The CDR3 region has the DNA TGTGCCACCGGCCGGGCGGGCGCCGGCGTCCTGACTTTC. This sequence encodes CATGRAGAGVLTF.

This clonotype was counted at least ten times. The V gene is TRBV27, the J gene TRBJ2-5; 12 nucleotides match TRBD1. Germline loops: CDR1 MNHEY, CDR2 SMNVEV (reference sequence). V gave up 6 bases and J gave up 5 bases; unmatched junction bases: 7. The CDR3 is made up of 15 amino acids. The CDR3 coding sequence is TGTGCCAGCAGCACCGGGACAGGGGGCGTCGAGACCCAGTACTTC. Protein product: CASSTGTGGVETQYF.

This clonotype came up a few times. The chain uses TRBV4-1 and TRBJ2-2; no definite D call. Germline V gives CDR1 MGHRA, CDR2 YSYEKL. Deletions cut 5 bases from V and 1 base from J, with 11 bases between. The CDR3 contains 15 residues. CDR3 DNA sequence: TGCGCCAGCAGCGATACCCCAGGGAACACCGGGGAGCTGTTTTTT. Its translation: CASSDTPGNTGELFF.

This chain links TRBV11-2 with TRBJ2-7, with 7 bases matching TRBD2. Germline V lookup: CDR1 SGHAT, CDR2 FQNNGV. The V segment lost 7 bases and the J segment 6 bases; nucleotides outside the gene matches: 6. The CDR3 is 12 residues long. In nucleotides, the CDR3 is TGTGCCAGCACCGGGAGGACCTGCGAGCAGTACTTC. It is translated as CASTGRTCEQYF.

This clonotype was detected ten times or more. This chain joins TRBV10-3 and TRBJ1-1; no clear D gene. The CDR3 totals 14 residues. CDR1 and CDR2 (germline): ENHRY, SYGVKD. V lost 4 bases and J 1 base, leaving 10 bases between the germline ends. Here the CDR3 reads CAISAGLTNTEAFF. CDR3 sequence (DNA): TGTGCCATCAGTGCCGGACTCACGAACACTGAAGCTTTCTTT.

The CDR3 DNA reads as TGTGCCTCCGACCGACTAGCGGGAGGCGCTCAGTACTTC. Protein product: CASDRLAGGAQYF. The V and J genes are TRBV30 and TRBJ2-4, with TRBD2 identical over 13 bases. Germline lookup yields CDR1 GTSNPN and CDR2 SVGIG (reference sequence). The CDR3 consists of 13 residues. V dropped 7 bases and J dropped 12; count of bases not matched to a gene: 9.

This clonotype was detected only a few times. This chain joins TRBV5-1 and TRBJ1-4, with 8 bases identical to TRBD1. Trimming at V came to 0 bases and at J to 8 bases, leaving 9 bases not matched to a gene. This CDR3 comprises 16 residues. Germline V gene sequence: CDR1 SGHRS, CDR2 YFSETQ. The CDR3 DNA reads TGCGCCAGCAGCTTGGGAGGGACAGGCCTAGAGGAAAAACTGTTTTTT. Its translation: CASSLGGTGLEEKLFF.

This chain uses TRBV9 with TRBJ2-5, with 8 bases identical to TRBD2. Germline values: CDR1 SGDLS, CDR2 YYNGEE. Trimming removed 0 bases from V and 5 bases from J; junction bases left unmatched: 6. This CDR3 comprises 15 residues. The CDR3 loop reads CASSVGNGRAETQYF. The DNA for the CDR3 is TGTGCCAGCAGCGTAGGGAACGGGAGGGCGGAGACCCAGTACTTC.

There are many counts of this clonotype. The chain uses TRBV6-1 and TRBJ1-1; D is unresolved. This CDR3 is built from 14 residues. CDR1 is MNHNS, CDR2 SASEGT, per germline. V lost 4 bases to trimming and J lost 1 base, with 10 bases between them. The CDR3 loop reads CASSATWENTEAFF. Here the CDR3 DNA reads TGTGCCAGCAGTGCGACCTGGGAGAACACTGAAGCTTTCTTT.

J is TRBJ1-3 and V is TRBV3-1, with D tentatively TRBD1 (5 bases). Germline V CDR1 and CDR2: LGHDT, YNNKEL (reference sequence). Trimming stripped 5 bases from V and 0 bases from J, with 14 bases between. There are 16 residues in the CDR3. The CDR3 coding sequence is TGTGCCAGCAGCAAAGGCCGGGGCGGCTCTGGAAACACCATATATTTT. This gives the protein CASSKGRGGSGNTIYF.

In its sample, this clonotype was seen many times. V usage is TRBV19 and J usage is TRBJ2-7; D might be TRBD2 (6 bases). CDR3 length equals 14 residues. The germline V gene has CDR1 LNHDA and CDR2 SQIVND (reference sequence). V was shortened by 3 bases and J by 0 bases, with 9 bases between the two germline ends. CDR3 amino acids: CASSMAGTSYEQYF. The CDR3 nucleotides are TGTGCCAGTAGTATGGCGGGAACCTCCTACGAGCAGTACTTC.

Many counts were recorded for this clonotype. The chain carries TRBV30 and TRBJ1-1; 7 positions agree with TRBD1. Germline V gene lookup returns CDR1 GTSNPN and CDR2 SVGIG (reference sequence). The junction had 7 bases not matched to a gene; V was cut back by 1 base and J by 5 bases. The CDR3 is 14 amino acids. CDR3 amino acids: CAWSGGRGVTEAFF. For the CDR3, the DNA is TGTGCCTGGAGTGGTGGCAGGGGGGTAACTGAAGCTTTCTTT.

The DNA of the CDR3 is TGTGCCAGCAGCTTAGGGCAGGGAGGGAGAGGTGAGCAGTTCTTC. Residues: CASSLGQGGRGEQFF. The chain has TRBV13 and TRBJ2-1, with 7 nucleotides matching TRBD2. Germline CDR1 reads PRHDT; CDR2 reads FYEKMQ (reference sequence). CDR3 length: 15 amino acids. The trim removed 0 bases at V and 9 bases at J, leaving 8 bases unmatched.

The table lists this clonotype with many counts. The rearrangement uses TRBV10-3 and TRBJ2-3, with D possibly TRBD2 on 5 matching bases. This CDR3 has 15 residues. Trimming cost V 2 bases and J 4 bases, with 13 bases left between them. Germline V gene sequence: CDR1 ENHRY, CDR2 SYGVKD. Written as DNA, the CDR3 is TGTGCCATCAGTGAGCTACAGCGGAGTTCAGATACGCAGTATTTT. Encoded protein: CAISELQRSSDTQYF.